The rows below give T cell receptor beta chains drawn from one sample of a study of patients and donors after allogeneic stem cell transplantation. TCRdb fed the RT-PCR reads into MiXCR, producing one record per CDR3 protein. This table has 200,000 to 250,000 distinct CDR3 sequences, 11% to 15% appearing once. Sequencing was performed on blood, either unsorted or a sorted T cell fraction (not recorded which). The receptors here all came from a human donor who was either an allogeneic HSCT recipient or a stem cell or donor lymphocyte infusion donor (not recorded which). It is not recorded whose cells these are; they may come from a transplant donor. The CDR3 runs from the conserved cysteine through the conserved F or W. Each record gives: D gene, clone size, V gene, J gene, CDR3 DNA, CDR3 protein. A D gene is named only where the DNA matches it firmly. Only some rows state a clone size, as once, few, many or a class for expanded clones.

TRBD2	few	TRBV10-2	TRBJ2-1	TGCGCCAGCAGAACCCGACTAGCGGGAAATGAGCAGTTCTTC	CASRTRLAGNEQFF
.	.	TRBV30	TRBJ1-6	TGTGCCTGGAGTCCCAGGAGGGGCGATTCACCCCTCCACTTT	CAWSPRRGDSPLHF
.	.	TRBV5-6	TRBJ2-5	TGTGCCAGCGGATGGGGGCGGGAGACCCAGTACTTC	CASGWGRETQYF
TRBD1	.	TRBV27	TRBJ2-5	TGTGCCAGCAGTCCCCCCTGGGACAGGGAGACCCAGTACTTC	CASSPPWDRETQYF
.	.	TRBV3-1	TRBJ1-2	TGTGCCAGCAGCCAAGGGCCGGGCAACTATGGCTACACCTTC	CASSQGPGNYGYTF
.	few	TRBV12-2	TRBJ2-2	TGTGCAACCCAAGAAAGGGAAACCGGGGAGCTGTTTTTT	CATQERETGELFF
.	few	TRBV11-3	TRBJ2-5	TGTGCCAGCAGCTTAGGAGGGACACAAGAGACCCAGTACTTC	CASSLGGTQETQYF
TRBD1	few	TRBV2	TRBJ1-1	TGTGCCAGCAGACAGGCAGGAGGGACAGGGAGAACTGAAGCTTTCTTT	CASRQAGGTGRTEAFF
TRBD2	few	TRBV7-2	TRBJ2-3	TGTGCCAGCAGCTTAGCTGGGACTAGCGGGGCCACAGATACGCAGTATTTT	CASSLAGTSGATDTQYF
.	few	TRBV20-1	TRBJ2-2	TGCAGTGCTAAGGACCGCGGGGAGCTGTTTTTT	CSAKDRGELFF
.	.	TRBV3-1	TRBJ2-2	TGTGCCAGCAGCCCCGTTTTAGGCTCCGGGGAGCTGTTTTTT	CASSPVLGSGELFF
.	few	TRBV20-1	TRBJ1-2	TGCAGTGCTACGGGACATAAAGGGAACTATGGCTACACCTTC	CSATGHKGNYGYTF
.	.	TRBV20-1	TRBJ2-5	TGCAGTGCTAGAGATCAGTGGGGGCAAGAGACCCAGTACTTC	CSARDQWGQETQYF
TRBD1	many	TRBV11-1	TRBJ2-2	TGTGCCAGCAGGGACCCCGGGGGACAGGGAAGTACCGGGGAGCTGTTTTTT	CASRDPGGQGSTGELFF
.	.	TRBV5-4	TRBJ2-3	TGTGCCAGCAGCCGTGATGCTGGGGATACGCAGTATTTT	CASSRDAGDTQYF
.	few	TRBV7-6	TRBJ1-2	TGTGCCAGCAGCGACGGATCTCGAAGCTACACCTTC	CASSDGSRSYTF
TRBD2	many	TRBV5-4	TRBJ2-7	TGTGCCAGCAGCTCTAGCGGGAGGAGCTCCTACGAGCAGTACTTC	CASSSSGRSSYEQYF